The clone carrying this T cell receptor (beta chain) was recorded only once. Trimming shortened V by 3 bases and J by 8 bases, and 11 bases separated the two germline ends. The CDR3 has 14 amino acids. This specimen comes from a study of blood T cell repertoires in COVID-19. Background on the study: Acute and convalescent COVID-19 samples came from the United States, Italy and Spain. Sample material is recorded as cDNA or gDNA derived from T cells, B-cell-depleted T cells, or PBMCs.

Per the authors' pipeline: Researchers report that nucleated cell counts were estimated from reference gene primer amplification. The table came from immunoSEQ multiplex PCR; TCRdb's copy has only in-frame clones and leaves some out. The V and J calls and clone size are taken from that table; D and trimming were inferred from the DNA. The data show roughly 250,000 clones, 81% seen once. Material for sequencing was peripheral blood. This clonotype was obtained from a woman aged 60 to 75 with active or convalescent COVID-19. V gene TRBV23-1 combines with J gene TRBJ1-6; no clear D gene. TRBV23-1 is an open reading frame whose function is uncertain. This chain's CDR3 is CASSQGHLDSPLHF. In DNA form, the CDR3 reads TGCGCCAGCAGTCAGGGCCACCTGGATTCACCCCTCCACTTT.